This entry is about one TCR beta chain. The record originates from a study of control samples from healthy donors and cancer patients. Germline lookup yields CDR1 LNHDA and CDR2 SQIVND (reference sequence). The CDR3 loop spans 14 amino acids. The ends were cut back, 5 bases at V and 0 bases at J, with 11 bases in the middle. Generated by immunoSEQ multiplex PCR, the TCRdb table keeps only in-frame clones and is missing some. The profile shows about 34,000 clones, around 87% of them singletons. This chain connects TRBV19 to TRBJ2-7, with D uncertain. The sequence came from a woman aged 40 to 55 with lung cancer. The sample comprised PBMCs. CDR3 nucleotide sequence: TGTGCCAGTAGTCAAACGTTAAGCTCCTACGAGCAGTACTTC. Encoded protein: CASSQTLSSYEQYF.